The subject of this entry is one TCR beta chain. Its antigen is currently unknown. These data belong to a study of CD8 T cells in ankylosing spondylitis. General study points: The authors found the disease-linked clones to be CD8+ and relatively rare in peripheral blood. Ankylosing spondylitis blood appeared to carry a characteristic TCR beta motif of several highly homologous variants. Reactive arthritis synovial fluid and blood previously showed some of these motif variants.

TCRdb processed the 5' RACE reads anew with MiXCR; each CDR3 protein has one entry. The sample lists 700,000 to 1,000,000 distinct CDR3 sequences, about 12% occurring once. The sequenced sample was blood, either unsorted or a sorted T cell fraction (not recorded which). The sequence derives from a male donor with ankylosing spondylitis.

In nucleotides, the CDR3 is TGTGCCAGCAGTCGAGGGTTGGATTTAGCCAAAAACATTCAGTACTTC. The encoded protein is CASSRGLDLAKNIQYF. The rearrangement links TRBV11-2 to TRBJ2-4; D might be TRBD2 (5 bases). Germline V gives CDR1 SGHAT, CDR2 FQNNGV. The CDR3 covers 16 residues. The V and J ends lost 6 bases and 0 bases respectively, with 15 bases between them.